Following are 14 T cell receptor beta chains from one sample sequenced in a study of T cell responses to AZD1222 COVID-19 vaccine. The repertoire was sequenced with immunoSEQ multiplex PCR; TCRdb's copy has only in-frame clones and lacks some. The table shows approximately 140,000 clones, with around 90% occurring only once. The sample consisted of peripheral blood, taken on day 0 of AZD1222 vaccination. These receptors were obtained from an adult in good health.

V and J are TRBV12-5 and TRBJ1-1; weak D call: TRBD1 (5 bases). CDR3 length: 14 amino acids. Looked up from germline, CDR1 is LGHNT and CDR2 is FRNRAP. The germline V and J ends were trimmed by 1 base and 0 bases, with 6 bases remaining between them. CDR3 protein: CASGLGGVNTEAFF. The CDR3 DNA sequence: TGTGCTAGTGGTTTGGGAGGGGTGAACACTGAAGCTTTCTTT.

The J gene is TRBJ2-3, the V gene TRBV12-3 or TRBV12-4; D gene uncertain. The CDR3 has 12 amino acids. Trimming took 1 base from V and 5 from J, leaving 4 bases between them. This chain's CDR3 is CASSLGGDTQYF. The CDR3 nucleotides read TGTGCCAGCAGTTTAGGAGGAGATACGCAGTATTTT.

The chain carries TRBV7-9 and TRBJ1-1; D gene ambiguous. Germline CDR1 is SEHNR and CDR2 is FQNEAQ (reference sequence). The CDR3 has 14 amino acids. Trimming shortened V by 3 bases and J by 0 bases, and 8 bases separated the two germline ends. As DNA, the CDR3 is TGTGCCAGCAGCTTGGTGAGGGTGAACACTGAAGCTTTCTTT. Translation: CASSLVRVNTEAFF.

This chain connects TRBV4-1 to TRBJ1-1, with D hard to call. The CDR3 loop spans 16 amino acids. CDR1 and CDR2 (germline): MGHRA, YSYEKL. The V and J ends lost 1 base and 4 bases respectively, with 16 bases between them. CDR3 sequence reads: CASSQAFGELLTEAFF. CDR3 nucleotides: TGCGCCAGCAGCCAAGCCTTCGGGGAATTACTCACTGAAGCTTTCTTT.

This clone showed up just once. CDR3 region: CASSPTGNRAGEKLFF. The CDR3 nucleotides are TGTGCCAGCAGCCCCACCGGGAACAGGGCAGGGGAAAAACTGTTTTTT. The rearrangement links TRBV7-9 to TRBJ1-4, with D tentatively TRBD1 (6 bases). Trimming removed 5 bases from V and 8 bases from J, with 21 bases in between. The V gene's germline CDR1 is SEHNR and CDR2 FQNEAQ (reference sequence). The CDR3 extends over 16 amino acids.

This clone was found a few times. This chain uses TRBV2 with TRBJ1-3; no definite D call. This CDR3 contains 12 residues. Germline V gives CDR1 SNHLY, CDR2 FYNNEI. Trimming took 7 bases from V and 0 from J, leaving 4 bases between them. The CDR3 region is CASKPSGNTIYF. The CDR3 DNA reads TGTGCCAGCAAGCCCTCTGGAAACACCATATATTTT. The complete variable domain, with remaining parts taken from reference TRBV2 and TRBJ1-3, reads EPEVTQTPSHQVTQMGQEVILRCVPISNHLYFYWYRQILGQKVEFLVSFYNNEISEKSEIFDDQFSVERPDGSNFTLKIRSTKLEDSAMYFCASKPSGNTIYFGEGSWLTVV.

The rearrangement joins TRBV28 to TRBJ1-5, with unresolved D. This CDR3 is 16 amino acids long. V lost 2 bases and J lost 0, with 11 bases in between. Germline V gene sequence: CDR1 MDHEN, CDR2 SYDVKM. CDR3 loop: CASSLASYYSNQPQHF. The CDR3 nucleotides are TGTGCCAGCAGTTTAGCCAGCTACTATAGCAATCAGCCCCAGCATTTT. Filled out from reference TRBV28 and TRBJ1-5, the complete variable domain reads DVKVTQSSRYLVKRTGEKVFLECVQDMDHENMFWYRQDPGLGLRLIYFSYDVKMKEKGDIPEGYSVSREKKERFSLILESASTNQTSMYLCASSLASYYSNQPQHFGDGTRLSIL.

In this sample, this clone turned up once. The chain recombines TRBV28 with TRBJ2-5; D remains ambiguous. The germline gives CDR1 MDHEN, CDR2 SYDVKM. Trimming took off 2 bases at V and 2 bases at J, with 12 bases between the two ends. The CDR3 covers 15 residues. CDR3 sequence reads: CASSLELSDQETQYF. CDR3 DNA sequence: TGTGCCAGCAGTTTAGAGTTGTCGGATCAAGAGACCCAGTACTTC.

About this clone itself: The same CDR3 can be traced to other DNA sequences in this sample. The gene calls are TRBV9 and TRBJ2-2; D ambiguous. V was clipped by 0 bases and J by 6 bases, with 6 bases between them. From germline, CDR1 is SGDLS and CDR2 YYNGEE. The CDR3 is 13 amino acids. DNA for the CDR3: TGTGCCAGCAGCGTAGGGGTCCCCGGGGAGCTGTTTTTT. Protein: CASSVGVPGELFF.

This clone was counted a few times. The DNA of the CDR3 is TGTGCCAGCAGCCGCATAGGCGTCCTGGATACGCAGTATTTT. Its protein product is CASSRIGVLDTQYF. J is TRBJ2-3 and V is TRBV11-1; D is unclear. The germline V and J ends were trimmed by 5 bases and 6 bases, with 15 bases remaining between them. This CDR3 comprises 14 residues. Germline CDR1 reads SGHAT; CDR2 reads FQDESV (reference sequence).

This chain joins TRBV5-1 and TRBJ2-7; TRBD1 aligns across 7 bases. The CDR3 length is 14 residues. Germline V lookup: CDR1 SGHRS, CDR2 YFSETQ. V shed 3 bases and J 1 base; nucleotides not matched to a gene: 4. The CDR3 DNA is TGCGCCAGCAGCTGGGCAGGGGGTTCCTACGAGCAGTACTTC. This sequence encodes CASSWAGGSYEQYF.

This clone was seen only a few times. The V gene is TRBV30, the J gene TRBJ1-6; unclear D gene. The CDR3 extends over 20 amino acids. Germline V gene lookup returns CDR1 GTSNPN and CDR2 SVGIG (reference sequence). With 2 bases removed from V and 4 bases from J, the gap between germline ends came to 27 bases. DNA of the CDR3: TGTGCCTGGAGTATAGACCCCTACGCCCTTCCTTTTTTATATAATTCACCCCTCCACTTT. It translates to CAWSIDPYALPFLYNSPLHF.

The sample holds a few counts of this clone. This chain uses TRBV5-1 with TRBJ2-5; TRBD2 matches 8 bases. The germline gives CDR1 SGHRS, CDR2 YFSETQ. The V segment lost 2 bases and the J segment 5 bases; nucleotides outside the gene matches: 8. This CDR3 is built from 15 residues. The chain's CDR3 is CASSLLGLAGETQYF. The DNA for the CDR3 is TGCGCCAGCAGCTTACTTGGGCTAGCGGGTGAGACCCAGTACTTC. Based on the CDR3 plus reference TRBV5-1 and TRBJ2-5, the full variable domain is KAGVTQTPRYLIKTRGQQVTLSCSPISGHRSVSWYQQTPGQGLQFLFEYFSETQRNKGNFPGRFSGRQFSNSRSEMNVSTLELGDSALYLCASSLLGLAGETQYFGPGTRLLVL.

V gene TRBV5-4 combines with J gene TRBJ2-3; D not resolved. CDR3 length: 14 amino acids. The V end lost 4 bases, the J end lost 2 bases, and 11 bases lay between the germline ends. Germline-derived CDR1 and CDR2 are SGHNT and YYREEE (reference sequence). In nucleotides, the CDR3 is TGTGCCAGCAGCGATCTGTACAACACAGATACGCAGTATTTT. This sequence encodes CASSDLYNTDTQYF.